This T cell receptor beta chain emerged from a study of shared clonotypes between healthy human individuals. TCRdb keeps only in-frame clones here, not all; method: immunoSEQ multiplex PCR. Of roughly 700,000 clones in the sample, roughly 70% are singletons; the top ten hold approximately 1.8%. Germline values: CDR1 LNHNV, CDR2 YYDKDF (reference sequence). V lost 5 bases and J lost 2, with 19 bases in between. The CDR3 sequence is 16 residues long. V and J are TRBV15 and TRBJ2-7; D is perhaps TRBD1 (6 bases). The TCR comes from a woman in her 30s in good health. The specimen was memory CD4+ T cells sorted from blood. Specified subset: CD45RA-negative fraction. The CDR3 loop reads CATSSFRDNPAYEQYF. The DNA for the CDR3 is TGTGCCACCAGCTCCTTCCGGGACAACCCAGCCTACGAGCAGTACTTC.